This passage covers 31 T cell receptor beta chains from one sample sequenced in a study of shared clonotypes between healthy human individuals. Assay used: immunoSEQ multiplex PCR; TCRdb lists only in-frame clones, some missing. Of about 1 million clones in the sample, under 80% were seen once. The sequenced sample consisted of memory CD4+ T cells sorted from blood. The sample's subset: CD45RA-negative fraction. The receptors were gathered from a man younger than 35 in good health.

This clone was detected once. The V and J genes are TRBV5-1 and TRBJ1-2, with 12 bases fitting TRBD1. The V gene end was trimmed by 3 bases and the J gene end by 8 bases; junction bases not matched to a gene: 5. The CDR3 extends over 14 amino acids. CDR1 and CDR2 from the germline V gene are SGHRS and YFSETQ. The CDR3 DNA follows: TGCGCCAGCAGCTCCGGGACAGGGGGCCACGGCTACACCTTC. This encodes CASSSGTGGHGYTF.

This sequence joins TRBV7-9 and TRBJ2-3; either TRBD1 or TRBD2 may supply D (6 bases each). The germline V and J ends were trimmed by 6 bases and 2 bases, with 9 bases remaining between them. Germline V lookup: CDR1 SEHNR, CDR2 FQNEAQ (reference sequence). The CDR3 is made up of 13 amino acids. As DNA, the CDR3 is TGTGCCAGCAGTAGGGGGGACACAGATACGCAGTATTTT. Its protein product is CASSRGDTDTQYF.

CDR3 nucleotide sequence: TGCGCCAGCAGCTTGGGGTTAGATGATGGCTACACCTTC. Translated, it gives CASSLGLDDGYTF. This chain joins TRBV5-1 and TRBJ1-2; no clear D gene. V dropped 0 bases and J dropped 6 bases, with 9 bases sitting between them. Germline V gene data show CDR1 as SGHRS and CDR2 as YFSETQ. The CDR3 length is 13 residues.

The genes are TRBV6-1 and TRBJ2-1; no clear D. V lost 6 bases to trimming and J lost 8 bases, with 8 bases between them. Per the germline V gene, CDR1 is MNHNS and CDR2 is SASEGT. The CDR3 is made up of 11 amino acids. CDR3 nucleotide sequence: TGTGCCAGCAGGGAGCTCCATGAGCAGTTCTTC. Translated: CASRELHEQFF.

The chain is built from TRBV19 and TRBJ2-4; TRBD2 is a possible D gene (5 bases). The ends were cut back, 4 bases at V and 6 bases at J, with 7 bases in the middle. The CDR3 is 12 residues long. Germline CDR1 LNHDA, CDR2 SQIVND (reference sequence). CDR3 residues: CASSKAGNIQYF. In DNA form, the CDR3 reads TGTGCCAGTAGTAAGGCGGGAAACATTCAGTACTTC.

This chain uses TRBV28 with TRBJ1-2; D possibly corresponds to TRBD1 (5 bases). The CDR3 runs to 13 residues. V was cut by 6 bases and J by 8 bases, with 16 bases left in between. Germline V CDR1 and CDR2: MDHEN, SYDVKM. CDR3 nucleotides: TGTGCCAGCAGAACCGGGACGTGGAGAGGCTACACCTTC. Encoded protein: CASRTGTWRGYTF.

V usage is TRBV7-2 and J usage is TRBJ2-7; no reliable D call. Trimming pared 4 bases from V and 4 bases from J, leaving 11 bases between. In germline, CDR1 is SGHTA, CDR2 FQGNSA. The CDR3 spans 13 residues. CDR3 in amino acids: CASSSPPKYEQYF. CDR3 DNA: TGTGCCAGCAGCTCCCCCCCCAAGTACGAGCAGTACTTC.

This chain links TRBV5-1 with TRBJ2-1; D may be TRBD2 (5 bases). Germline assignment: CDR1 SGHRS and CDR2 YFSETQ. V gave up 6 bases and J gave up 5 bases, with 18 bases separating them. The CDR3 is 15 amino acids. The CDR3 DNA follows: TGCGCCAGCACGGAGGCAGTCCATACAAACAATGAGCAGTTCTTC. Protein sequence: CASTEAVHTNNEQFF.

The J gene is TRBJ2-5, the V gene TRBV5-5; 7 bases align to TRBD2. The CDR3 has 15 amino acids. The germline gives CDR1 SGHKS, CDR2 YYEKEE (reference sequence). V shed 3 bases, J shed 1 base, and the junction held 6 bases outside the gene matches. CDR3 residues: CASSWGGQTQETQYF. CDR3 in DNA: TGTGCCAGCAGCTGGGGGGGTCAGACCCAAGAGACCCAGTACTTC.

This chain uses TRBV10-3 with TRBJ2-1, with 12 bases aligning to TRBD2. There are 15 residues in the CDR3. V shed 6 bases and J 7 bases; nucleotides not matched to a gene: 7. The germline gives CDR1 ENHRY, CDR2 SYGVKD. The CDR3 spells CAISPSGGAGNEQFF. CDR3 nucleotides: TGTGCCATCAGCCCTAGCGGGGGGGCGGGAAATGAGCAGTTCTTC.

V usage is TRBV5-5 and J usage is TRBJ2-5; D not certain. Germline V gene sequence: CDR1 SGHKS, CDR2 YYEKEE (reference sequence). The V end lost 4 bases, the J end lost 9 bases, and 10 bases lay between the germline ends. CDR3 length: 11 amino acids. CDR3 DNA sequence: TGTGCCAGCAGCCCGGATAGAGCCCAGTACTTC. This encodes CASSPDRAQYF.

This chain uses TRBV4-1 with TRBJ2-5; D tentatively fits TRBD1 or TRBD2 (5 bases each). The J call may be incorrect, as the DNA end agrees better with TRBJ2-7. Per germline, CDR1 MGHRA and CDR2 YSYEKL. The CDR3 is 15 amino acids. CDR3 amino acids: CASSRDHPSPYEQYF. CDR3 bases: TGCGCCAGCAGTCGGGACCACCCTTCTCCCTACGAGCAGTACTTC.

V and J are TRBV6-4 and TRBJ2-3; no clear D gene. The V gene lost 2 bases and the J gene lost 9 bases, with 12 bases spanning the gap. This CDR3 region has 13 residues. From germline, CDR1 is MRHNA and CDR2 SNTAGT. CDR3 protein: CASSDIDSSTQYF. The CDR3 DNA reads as TGTGCCAGCAGTGACATCGATAGTTCAACGCAGTATTTT.

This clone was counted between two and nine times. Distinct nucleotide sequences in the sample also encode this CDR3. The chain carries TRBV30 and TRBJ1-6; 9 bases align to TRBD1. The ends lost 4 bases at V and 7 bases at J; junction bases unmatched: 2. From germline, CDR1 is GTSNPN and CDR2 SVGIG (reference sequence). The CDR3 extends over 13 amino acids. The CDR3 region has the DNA TGTGCCTGGACCGGACAGGGGAATTCACCCCTCCACTTT. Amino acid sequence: CAWTGQGNSPLHF.

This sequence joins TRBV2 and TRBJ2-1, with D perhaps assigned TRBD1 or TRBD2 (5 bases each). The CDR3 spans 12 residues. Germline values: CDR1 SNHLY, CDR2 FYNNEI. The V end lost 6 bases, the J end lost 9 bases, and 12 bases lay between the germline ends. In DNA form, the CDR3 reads TGTGCCAGCAGGAGCGCCGGGACTGAGCAGTTCTTC. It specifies CASRSAGTEQFF.

CDR3 nucleotides: TGTGCCAGCCGAACCGGGATCCACGGAATCGGGGAGCTGTTTTTT. It codes for CASRTGIHGIGELFF. This chain joins TRBV27 and TRBJ2-2; D may be TRBD2 (5 bases). The germline V gene has CDR1 MNHEY and CDR2 SMNVEV (reference sequence). With 8 bases removed from V and 7 bases from J, the gap between germline ends came to 20 bases. The CDR3 covers 15 residues.

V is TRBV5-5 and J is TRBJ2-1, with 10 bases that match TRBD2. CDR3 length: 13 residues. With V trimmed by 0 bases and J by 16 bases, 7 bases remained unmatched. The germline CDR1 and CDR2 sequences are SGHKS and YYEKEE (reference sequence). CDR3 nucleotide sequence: TGTGCCAGCAGCTTGGTGACTAGCGGGTTGCCCTTCTTC. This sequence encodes CASSLVTSGLPFF.

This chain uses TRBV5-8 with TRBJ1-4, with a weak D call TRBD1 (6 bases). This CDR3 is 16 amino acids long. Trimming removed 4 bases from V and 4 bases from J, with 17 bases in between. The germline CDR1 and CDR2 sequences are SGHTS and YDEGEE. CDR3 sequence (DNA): TGTGCCAGCAGCCAAGATCCGGACAGCTATAATGAAAAACTGTTTTTT. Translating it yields CASSQDPDSYNEKLFF.

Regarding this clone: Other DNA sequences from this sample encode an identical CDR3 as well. The CDR3 is CAWRGGLGLYNEQFF. The CDR3 region has the DNA TGTGCCTGGAGGGGGGGACTAGGTCTCTACAATGAGCAGTTCTTC. The J gene is TRBJ2-1, the V gene TRBV30, with TRBD2 matching 8 bases. The germline CDR1 and CDR2 sequences are GTSNPN and SVGIG (reference sequence). This CDR3 spans 15 amino acids. Trimming at V came to 3 bases and at J to 3 bases, leaving 7 bases not matched to a gene.

The CDR3 DNA is TGTGCCAGCAGAAGAGATTCTAACTATGGCTACACCTTC. As protein: CASRRDSNYGYTF. The chain carries TRBV7-9 and TRBJ1-2; D gene unclear. CDR3 length: 13 residues. V lost 6 bases to trimming and J lost 0 bases, with 8 bases between them. Germline V gene lookup returns CDR1 SEHNR and CDR2 FQNEAQ (reference sequence).

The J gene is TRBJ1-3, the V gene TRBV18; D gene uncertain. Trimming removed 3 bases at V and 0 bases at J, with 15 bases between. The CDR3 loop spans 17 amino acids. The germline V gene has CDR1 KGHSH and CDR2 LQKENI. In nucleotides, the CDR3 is TGTGCCAGCTCACCTCAGAAAAACCTTTTCTCTGGAAACACCATATATTTT. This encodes CASSPQKNLFSGNTIYF.

The CDR3 nucleotides read TGTGCCAGCAGGCTTTCCTTAAGCGGCTACAATGAGCAGTTCTTC. As protein: CASRLSLSGYNEQFF. V usage is TRBV7-2 and J usage is TRBJ2-1; possible D gene TRBD2, 5 bases. The CDR3 has 15 residues. Germline CDR1 reads SGHTA; CDR2 reads FQGNSA. V lost 6 bases and J 3 bases, leaving 15 bases between the germline ends.

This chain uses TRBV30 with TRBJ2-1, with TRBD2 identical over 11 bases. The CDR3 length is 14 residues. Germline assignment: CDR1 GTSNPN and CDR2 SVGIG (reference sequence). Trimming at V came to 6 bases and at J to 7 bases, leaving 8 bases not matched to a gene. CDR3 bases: TGTGCCTGCCGACTAGCGGGAAAGTTGAATGAGCAGTTCTTC. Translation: CACRLAGKLNEQFF.

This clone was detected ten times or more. CDR3 sequence reads: CASSVTVDVAGGYTF. The CDR3 DNA reads as TGCGCCAGCAGCGTAACAGTGGACGTGGCCGGAGGCTACACCTTC. The chain carries TRBV5-1 and TRBJ1-2; D not resolved. V was cut by 4 bases and J by 8 bases, with 21 bases left in between. The CDR3 sequence is 15 residues long. The germline CDR1 and CDR2 sequences are SGHRS and YFSETQ.

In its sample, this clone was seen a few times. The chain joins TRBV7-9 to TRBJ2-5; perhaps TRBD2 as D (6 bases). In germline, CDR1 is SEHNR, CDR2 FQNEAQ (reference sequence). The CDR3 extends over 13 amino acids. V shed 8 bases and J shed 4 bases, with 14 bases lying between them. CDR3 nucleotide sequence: TGTGCCAGCTCCCGCGGCGGGGCAGAGACCCAGTACTTC. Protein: CASSRGGAETQYF.

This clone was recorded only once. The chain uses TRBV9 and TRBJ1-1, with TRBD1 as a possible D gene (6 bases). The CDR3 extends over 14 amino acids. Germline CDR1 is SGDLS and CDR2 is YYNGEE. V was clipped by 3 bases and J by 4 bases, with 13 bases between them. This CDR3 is CASSDLRGGTEAFF. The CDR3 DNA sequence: TGTGCCAGCAGCGACCTTCGAGGGGGCACTGAAGCTTTCTTT.

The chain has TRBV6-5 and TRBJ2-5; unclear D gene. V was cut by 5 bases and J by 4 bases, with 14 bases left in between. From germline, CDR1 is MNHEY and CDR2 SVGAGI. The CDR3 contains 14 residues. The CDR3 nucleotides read TGTGCCAGCAGTCGAGGCGGCTTATCAGAGACCCAGTACTTC. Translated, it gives CASSRGGLSETQYF.

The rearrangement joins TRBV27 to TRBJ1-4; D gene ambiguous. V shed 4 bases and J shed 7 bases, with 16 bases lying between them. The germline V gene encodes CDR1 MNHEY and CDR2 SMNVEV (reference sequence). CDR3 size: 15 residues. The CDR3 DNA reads TGTGCCAGCAGTTCGAGTTGGCAGGTCGCTGAAAAACTGTTTTTT. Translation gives CASSSSWQVAEKLFF.

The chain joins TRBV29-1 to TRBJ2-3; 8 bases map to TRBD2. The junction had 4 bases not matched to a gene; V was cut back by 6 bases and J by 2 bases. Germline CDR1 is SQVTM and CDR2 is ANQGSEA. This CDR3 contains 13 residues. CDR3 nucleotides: TGCAGCGTCCGGACTAGCCCCACAGATACGCAGTATTTT. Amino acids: CSVRTSPTDTQYF.

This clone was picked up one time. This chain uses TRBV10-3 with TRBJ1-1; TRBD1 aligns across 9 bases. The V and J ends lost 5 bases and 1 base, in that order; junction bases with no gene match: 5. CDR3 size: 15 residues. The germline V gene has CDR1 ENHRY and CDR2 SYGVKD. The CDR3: CAISSPDRGNTEAFF. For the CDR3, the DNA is TGTGCCATCAGTTCCCCGGACAGGGGGAACACTGAAGCTTTCTTT.

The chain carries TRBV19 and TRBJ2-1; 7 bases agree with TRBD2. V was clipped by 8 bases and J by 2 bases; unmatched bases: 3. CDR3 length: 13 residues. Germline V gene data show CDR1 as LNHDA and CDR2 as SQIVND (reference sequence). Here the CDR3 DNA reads TGTGCCAGTGCGGGAGCCCCCTACAATGAGCAGTTCTTC. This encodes CASAGAPYNEQFF.